Each of the 21 T cell receptor beta chains below was sequenced from the same sample in a study of T cell changes during pregnancy in multiple sclerosis. Profiled with immunoSEQ multiplex PCR; TCRdb holds only in-frame clones, not every one. The table lists approximately 44,000 clones, about nine tenths of them singletons, with 0.52% in the top ten. Source: CD4+ T cells from peripheral blood mononuclear cells, taken in the third trimester of pregnancy. Receptor source: a female donor with multiple sclerosis, enrolled in a pregnancy study.

The table lists this clone with a count of one. V is TRBV7-2 and J is TRBJ2-5; 13 nucleotides align to TRBD2. Trimming cost V 5 bases and J 11 bases; bases outside gene matches: 8. The CDR3 runs 14 residues. CDR1 SGHTA and CDR2 FQGNSA come from the germline V gene. The CDR3 region is CASSRSQGLAGQYF. The CDR3 DNA is TGTGCCAGCAGCCGTAGCCAGGGACTAGCGGGACAGTACTTC.

This clone was seen a single time. The chain carries TRBV4-3 and TRBJ2-2; 10 bases are shared with TRBD1. CDR3 size: 15 residues. Germline V gene lookup returns CDR1 LGHNA and CDR2 YSLEER. V trimming: 3 bases; J trimming: 6 bases; junction bases outside the gene matches: 4. The CDR3 region is CASSHAGQGAGELFF. Here the CDR3 DNA reads TGCGCCAGCAGCCATGCCGGACAGGGGGCCGGGGAGCTGTTTTTT.

The rearrangement joins TRBV10-3 to TRBJ2-7; maybe TRBD2 (5 bases). V was cut by 10 bases and J by 2 bases, with 12 bases left in between. The CDR3 extends over 12 amino acids. Per germline, CDR1 ENHRY and CDR2 SYGVKD. Written as DNA, the CDR3 is TGTGCCACCGGACTGGGCCCCTACGAGCAGTACTTC. Translation gives CATGLGPYEQYF.

The chain is built from TRBV5-1 and TRBJ2-1, with TRBD2 as a possible D gene (5 bases). V was clipped by 5 bases and J by 1 base, with 13 bases between them. Germline CDR1 SGHRS, CDR2 YFSETQ. The CDR3 spans 15 residues. CDR3 sequence reads: CASRSGLESYNEQFF. CDR3 bases: TGCGCCAGCAGAAGCGGCCTAGAGTCCTACAATGAGCAGTTCTTC.

The chain links TRBV5-8 to TRBJ2-5; 11 positions agree with TRBD2. Unmatched junction bases numbered 5, after V lost 0 bases and J lost 1 base. Germline values: CDR1 SGHTS, CDR2 YDEGEE. The CDR3 extends over 17 amino acids. CDR3 sequence: CASSLEGSGRAQETQYF. Written as DNA, the CDR3 is TGTGCCAGCAGCTTGGAAGGTAGCGGGAGGGCCCAAGAGACCCAGTACTTC.

DNA of the CDR3: TGTGCCAGCAGCTTAGCCGGGGACAGGGGCCACGAGCAGTACTTC. As protein: CASSLAGDRGHEQYF. The chain employs TRBV7-8 and TRBJ2-7; 10 nucleotides agree with TRBD1. Germline V gives CDR1 SGHVS, CDR2 FQNEAQ. This CDR3 has 15 amino acids. With 0 bases clipped from V and 5 bases from J, the junction kept 4 bases outside the gene matches.

The chain is built from TRBV6-5 and TRBJ2-2, with D uncertain. The CDR3 is made up of 14 amino acids. Germline values: CDR1 MNHEY, CDR2 SVGAGI. Deletions cut 5 bases from V and 5 bases from J, with 12 bases between. In nucleotides, the CDR3 is TGTGCCAGCAGTCCCAGACAAGTAACCGGGGAGCTGTTTTTT. Translated, it gives CASSPRQVTGELFF.

This clone was found a few times. The CDR3: CASDGGTGGNTIYF. The CDR3 nucleotides are TGTGCCAGCGATGGGGGGACTGGGGGAAACACCATATATTTT. The gene calls are TRBV7-9 and TRBJ1-3, with D tentatively TRBD1 (5 bases). Trimming cost V 8 bases and J 4 bases, with 15 bases left between them. This CDR3 has 14 amino acids. Germline values: CDR1 SEHNR, CDR2 FQNEAQ (reference sequence).

V is TRBV5-5 and J is TRBJ2-7; 8 bases are shared with TRBD2. This CDR3 has 15 residues. The J segment lost 6 bases and the V segment lost 2 bases, leaving 10 bases of the junction unmatched. Germline V gene sequence: CDR1 SGHKS, CDR2 YYEKEE (reference sequence). The CDR3 sequence: CASSFLAGREGEQYF. In DNA, the CDR3 is TGTGCCAGCAGCTTCTTAGCGGGGAGGGAGGGCGAGCAGTACTTC. The entire variable domain, with the rest obtained from reference TRBV5-5 and TRBJ2-7, is as follows: DAGVTQSPTHLIKTRGQQVTLRCSPISGHKSVSWYQQVLGQGPQFIFQYYEKEERGRGNFPDRFSARQFPNYSSELNVNALLLGDSALYLCASSFLAGREGEQYFGPGTRLTVT.

This sequence joins TRBV28 and TRBJ1-2, with D hard to call. V was pared by 5 bases and J by 8 bases, with 18 bases between. Germline assignment: CDR1 MDHEN and CDR2 SYDVKM. The CDR3 extends over 14 amino acids. The CDR3 coding sequence is TGTGCCAGCAGTCCTCCCCTCGAGAGAGGGGGCTACACCTTC. Encoded protein: CASSPPLERGGYTF.

The V and J genes are TRBV6-5 and TRBJ2-1, with 7 nucleotides matching TRBD2. Germline CDR1 MNHEY, CDR2 SVGAGI. Germline trimming cut 5 bases from V and 4 bases from J; bases unmatched to any gene: 5. The CDR3 runs to 14 residues. The CDR3 sequence is CASSTSAGYNEQFF. Here the CDR3 DNA reads TGTGCCAGCAGTACCTCAGCGGGATACAATGAGCAGTTCTTC.

This chain uses TRBV4-2 with TRBJ2-7, with a weak D call TRBD1 (5 bases). In germline, CDR1 is LGHNA, CDR2 YNFKEQ. The CDR3 is made up of 15 amino acids. V lost 0 bases, J lost 2 bases, and 11 bases lay in between. The CDR3 is CASSQDRGSPYEQYF. The CDR3 DNA reads as TGTGCCAGCAGCCAAGATAGGGGTAGCCCCTACGAGCAGTACTTC.

The chain combines TRBV19 with TRBJ2-1; 12 bases are shared with TRBD1. Unmatched junction bases numbered 11, after V lost 2 bases and J lost 12 bases. The CDR3 loop spans 16 amino acids. Per germline, CDR1 LNHDA and CDR2 SQIVND (reference sequence). CDR3 amino acids: CASSISSSGTGGRQFF. CDR3 nucleotides: TGTGCCAGTAGTATATCGAGTTCCGGGACAGGGGGCAGGCAGTTCTTC.

The chain employs TRBV7-3 and TRBJ2-7; 10 bases are a match to TRBD2. Germline CDR1 is SGHTA and CDR2 is FQGTGA. CDR3 length equals 16 residues. J lost 4 bases, V lost 7 bases, and 13 bases had no gene match. CDR3: CASNFPAGGPGYEQYF. DNA of the CDR3: TGTGCCAGCAATTTTCCAGCGGGAGGGCCAGGGTACGAGCAGTACTTC.

In this sample, this clone turned up once. The chain combines TRBV6-5 with TRBJ2-5; 11 nucleotides line up with TRBD2. After removal of 2 bases from V and 4 bases from J, the junction contained 3 bases not matched to a gene. The CDR3 has 15 amino acids. Germline CDR1 reads MNHEY; CDR2 reads SVGAGI. Here the CDR3 reads CASSYTSGRGETQYF. In DNA form, the CDR3 reads TGTGCCAGCAGTTACACTAGCGGGAGAGGAGAGACCCAGTACTTC.

The J gene is TRBJ2-1, the V gene TRBV20-1; the match to TRBD1 covers 8 bases. Germline lookup yields CDR1 DFQATT and CDR2 SNEGSKA (reference sequence). V trimming: 5 bases; J trimming: 8 bases; junction bases outside the gene matches: 2. The CDR3 consists of 11 residues. CDR3 sequence reads: CSAGQGDEQFF. In DNA form, the CDR3 reads TGCAGTGCTGGACAGGGAGATGAGCAGTTCTTC.

The chain links TRBV25-1 to TRBJ2-7, with TRBD2 identical over 8 bases. Germline V CDR1 and CDR2: MGHDK, SYGVNS. The V segment lost 3 bases and the J segment 4 bases; nucleotides outside the gene matches: 8. This CDR3 has 15 amino acids. CDR3 coding DNA: TGTGCCAGCAGTGAGGTAGGCGGGAGGTCGTACGAGCAGTACTTC. Residues: CASSEVGGRSYEQYF.

The CDR3 DNA is TGTGCCAGTAGTATGACAGGGGTACCTGGAAACACCATATATTTT. This codes for CASSMTGVPGNTIYF. The genes are TRBV19 and TRBJ1-3; 8 bases are a match to TRBD1. V was pared by 3 bases and J by 2 bases, with 3 bases of the junction left unmatched. Germline V lookup: CDR1 LNHDA, CDR2 SQIVND (reference sequence). The CDR3 is 15 residues long.

The V and J genes are TRBV19 and TRBJ2-3, with a weak D call TRBD2 (6 bases). CDR1 is LNHDA, CDR2 SQIVND, per germline (reference sequence). This CDR3 region has 13 residues. V lost 2 bases and J 5 bases, leaving 8 bases between the germline ends. CDR3 coding DNA: TGTGCCAGTAGTATACGGAGGGAAGATACGCAGTATTTT. As protein: CASSIRREDTQYF.

This chain joins TRBV2 and TRBJ2-2, with 10 nucleotides matching TRBD2. Germline V gene sequence: CDR1 SNHLY, CDR2 FYNNEI. The CDR3 is 17 amino acids. Trimming removed 5 bases from V and 3 bases from J; junction bases left unmatched: 9. The CDR3 here is CASSTDGLAEDTGELFF. The CDR3 region has the DNA TGTGCCAGCAGTACAGACGGACTAGCGGAGGACACCGGGGAGCTGTTTTTT.

The V call is TRBV23-1, the J call TRBJ2-5; 7 bases are shared with TRBD2. TRBV23-1 is annotated as an ORF whose role is uncertain. The CDR3 has 13 amino acids. The ends lost 0 bases at V and 7 bases at J; junction bases unmatched: 2. DNA for the CDR3: TGCGCCAGCAGTCAATCGGGCGGGGGGACCCAGTACTTC. It yields the protein CASSQSGGGTQYF.